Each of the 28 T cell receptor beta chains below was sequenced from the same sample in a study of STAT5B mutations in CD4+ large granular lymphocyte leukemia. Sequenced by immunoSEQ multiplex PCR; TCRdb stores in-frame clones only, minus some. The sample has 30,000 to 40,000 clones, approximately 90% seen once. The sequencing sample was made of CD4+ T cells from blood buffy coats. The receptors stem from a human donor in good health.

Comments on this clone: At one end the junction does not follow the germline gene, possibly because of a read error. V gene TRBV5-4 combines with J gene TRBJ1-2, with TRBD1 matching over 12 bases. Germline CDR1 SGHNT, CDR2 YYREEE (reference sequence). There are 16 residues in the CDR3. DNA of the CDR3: TGCGCCAGCAGCCAATACACCGGGACAGGGGGCTGGGGCTACACCTTC. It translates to CASSQYTGTGGWGYTF.

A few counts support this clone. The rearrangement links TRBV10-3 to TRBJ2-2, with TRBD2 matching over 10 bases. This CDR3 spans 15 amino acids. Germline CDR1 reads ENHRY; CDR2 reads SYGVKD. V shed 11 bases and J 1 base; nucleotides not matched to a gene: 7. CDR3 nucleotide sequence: TGTGCCTTCCGGACTAGCGGACTGAACACCGGGGAGCTGTTTTTT. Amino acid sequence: CAFRTSGLNTGELFF.

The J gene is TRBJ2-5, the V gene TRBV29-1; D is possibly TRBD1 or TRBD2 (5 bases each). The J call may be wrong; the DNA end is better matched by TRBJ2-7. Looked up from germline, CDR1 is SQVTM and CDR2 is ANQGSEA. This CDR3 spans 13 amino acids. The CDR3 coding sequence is TGCAGCGTTGGGGGAGACAGTACCTACGAGCAGTACTTC. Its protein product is CSVGGDSTYEQYF.

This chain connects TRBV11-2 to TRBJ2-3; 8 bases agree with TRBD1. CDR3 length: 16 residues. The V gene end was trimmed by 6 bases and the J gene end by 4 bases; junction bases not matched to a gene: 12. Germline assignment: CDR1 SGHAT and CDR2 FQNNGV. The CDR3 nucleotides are TGTGCCAGCAGGCTTCAGGGGGCTTTCTACGCAGATACGCAGTATTTT. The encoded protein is CASRLQGAFYADTQYF.

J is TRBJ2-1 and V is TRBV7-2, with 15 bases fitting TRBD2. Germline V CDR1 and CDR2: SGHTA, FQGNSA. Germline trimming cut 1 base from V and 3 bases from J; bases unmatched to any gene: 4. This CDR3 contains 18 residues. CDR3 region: CASSLEGTSGRHYNEQFF. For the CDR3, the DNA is TGTGCCAGCAGCTTAGAAGGGACTAGCGGGAGGCACTACAATGAGCAGTTCTTC.

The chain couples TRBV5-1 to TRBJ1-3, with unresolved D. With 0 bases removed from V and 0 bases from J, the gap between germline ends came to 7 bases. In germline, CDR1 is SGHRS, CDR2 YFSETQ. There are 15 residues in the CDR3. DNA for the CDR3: TGCGCCAGCAGCTTGGTCGGAATCTCTGGAAACACCATATATTTT. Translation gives CASSLVGISGNTIYF.

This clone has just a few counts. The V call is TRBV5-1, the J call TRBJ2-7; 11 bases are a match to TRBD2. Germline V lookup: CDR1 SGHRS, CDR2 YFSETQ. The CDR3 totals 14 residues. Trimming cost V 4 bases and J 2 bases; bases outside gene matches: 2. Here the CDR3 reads CASSQGLAAYEQYF. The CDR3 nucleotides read TGCGCCAGCAGCCAGGGACTAGCGGCCTACGAGCAGTACTTC.

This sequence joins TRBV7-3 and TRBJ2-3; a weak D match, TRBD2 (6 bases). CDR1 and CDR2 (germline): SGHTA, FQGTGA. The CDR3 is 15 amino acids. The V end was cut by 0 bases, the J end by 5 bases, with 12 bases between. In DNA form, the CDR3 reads TGTGCCAGCAGCTTAACGTCGGGGGTGGGAGATACGCAGTATTTT. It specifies CASSLTSGVGDTQYF.

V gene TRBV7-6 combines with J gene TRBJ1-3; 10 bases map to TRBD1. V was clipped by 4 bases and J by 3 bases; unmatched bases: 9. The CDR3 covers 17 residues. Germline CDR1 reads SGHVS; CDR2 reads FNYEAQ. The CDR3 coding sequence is TGTGCCAGCAGCTCTTTTAAAGGGACAGGGGTTGGAAACACCATATATTTT. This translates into CASSSFKGTGVGNTIYF. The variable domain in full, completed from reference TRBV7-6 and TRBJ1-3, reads GAGVSQSPRYKVTKRGQDVALRCDPISGHVSLYWYRQALGQGPEFLTYFNYEAQQDKSGLPNDRFSAERPEGSISTLTIQRTEQRDSAMYRCASSSFKGTGVGNTIYFGEGSWLTVV.

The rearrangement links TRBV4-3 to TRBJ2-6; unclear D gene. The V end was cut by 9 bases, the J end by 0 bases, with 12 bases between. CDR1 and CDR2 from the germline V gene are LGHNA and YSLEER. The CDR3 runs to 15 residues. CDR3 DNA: TGCGCCAGTACCGGGTCAGTCTCTGGGGCCAACGTCCTGACTTTC. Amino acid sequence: CASTGSVSGANVLTF.

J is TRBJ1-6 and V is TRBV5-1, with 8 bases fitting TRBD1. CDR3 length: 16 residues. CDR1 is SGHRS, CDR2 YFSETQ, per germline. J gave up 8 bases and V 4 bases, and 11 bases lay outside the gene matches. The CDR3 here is CASSPRTGRLDSPLHF. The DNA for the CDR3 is TGCGCCAGCAGCCCACGGACAGGGCGCCTTGATTCACCCCTCCACTTT. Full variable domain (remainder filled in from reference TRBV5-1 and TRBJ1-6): KAGVTQTPRYLIKTRGQQVTLSCSPISGHRSVSWYQQTPGQGLQFLFEYFSETQRNKGNFPGRFSGRQFSNSRSEMNVSTLELGDSALYLCASSPRTGRLDSPLHFGNGTRLTVT.

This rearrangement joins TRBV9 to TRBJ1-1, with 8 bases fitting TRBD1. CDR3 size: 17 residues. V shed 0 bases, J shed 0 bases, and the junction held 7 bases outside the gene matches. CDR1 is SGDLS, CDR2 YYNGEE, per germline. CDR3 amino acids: CASSVAGQGGMNTEAFF. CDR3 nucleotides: TGTGCCAGCAGCGTAGCTGGACAGGGAGGGATGAACACTGAAGCTTTCTTT.

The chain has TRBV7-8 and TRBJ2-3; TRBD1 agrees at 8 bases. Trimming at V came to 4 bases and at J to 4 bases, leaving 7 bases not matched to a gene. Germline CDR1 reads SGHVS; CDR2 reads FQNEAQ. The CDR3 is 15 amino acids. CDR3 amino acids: CASSSDRVRADTQYF. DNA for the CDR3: TGTGCCAGCAGCTCGGACAGGGTGCGCGCAGATACGCAGTATTTT.

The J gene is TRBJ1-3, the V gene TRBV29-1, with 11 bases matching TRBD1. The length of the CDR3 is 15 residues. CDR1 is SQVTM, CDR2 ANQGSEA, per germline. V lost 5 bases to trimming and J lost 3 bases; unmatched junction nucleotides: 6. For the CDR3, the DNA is TGCAGCGTTACGGGACAGGGGGAGGTTGGAAACACCATATATTTT. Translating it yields CSVTGQGEVGNTIYF. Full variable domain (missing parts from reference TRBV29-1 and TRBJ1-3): SAVISQKPSRDICQRGTSLTIQCQVDSQVTMMFWYRQQPGQSLTLIATANQGSEATYESGFVIDKFPISRPNLTFSTLTVSNMSPEDSSIYLCSVTGQGEVGNTIYFGEGSWLTVV.

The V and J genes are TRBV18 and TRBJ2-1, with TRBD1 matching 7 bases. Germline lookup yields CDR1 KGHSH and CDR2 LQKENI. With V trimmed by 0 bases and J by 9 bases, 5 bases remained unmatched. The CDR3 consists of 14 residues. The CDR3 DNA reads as TGTGCCAGCTCACCACCGACAGGGATGGGTGAGCAGTTCTTC. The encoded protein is CASSPPTGMGEQFF.

The DNA for the CDR3 is TGTGCCAGCAGTGCGACAGGGGGTTATAGCAATCAGCCCCAGCATTTT. Protein: CASSATGGYSNQPQHF. This rearrangement joins TRBV2 to TRBJ1-5, with 9 nucleotides matching TRBD1. Germline assignment: CDR1 SNHLY and CDR2 FYNNEI. J gave up 0 bases and V 4 bases, and 4 bases lay outside the gene matches. The CDR3 extends over 16 amino acids.

The CDR3 DNA sequence: TGCGCCAGCAGCAACCAGGGGGGCACCGGGGAGCTGTTTTTT. Amino acid sequence: CASSNQGGTGELFF. The chain has TRBV5-1 and TRBJ2-2; D may be TRBD1 (7 bases). The CDR3 is 14 amino acids. Germline CDR1 SGHRS, CDR2 YFSETQ. The V end was cut by 4 bases, the J end by 4 bases, with 11 bases between.

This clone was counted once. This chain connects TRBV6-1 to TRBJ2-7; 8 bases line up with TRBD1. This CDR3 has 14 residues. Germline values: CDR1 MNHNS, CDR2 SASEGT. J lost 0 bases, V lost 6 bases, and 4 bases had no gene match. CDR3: CASRPDRDSYEQYF. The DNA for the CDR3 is TGTGCCAGCAGGCCGGACAGGGACTCCTACGAGCAGTACTTC.

Here the CDR3 reads CASSIRPSGGYEQYF. The CDR3 DNA reads TGCGCCAGCAGCATACGACCTAGCGGAGGCTACGAGCAGTACTTC. The rearrangement links TRBV4-1 to TRBJ2-7; TRBD2 aligns across 7 bases. Trimming at V came to 5 bases and at J to 3 bases, leaving 10 bases not matched to a gene. CDR3 length: 15 residues. Germline V CDR1 and CDR2: MGHRA, YSYEKL.

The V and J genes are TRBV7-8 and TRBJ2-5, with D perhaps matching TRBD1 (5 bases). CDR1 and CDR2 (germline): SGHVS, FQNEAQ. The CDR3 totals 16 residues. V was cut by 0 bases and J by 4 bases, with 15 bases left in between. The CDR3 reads CASSLAEWQGGETQYF. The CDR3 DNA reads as TGTGCCAGCAGCTTAGCGGAATGGCAGGGCGGAGAGACCCAGTACTTC.

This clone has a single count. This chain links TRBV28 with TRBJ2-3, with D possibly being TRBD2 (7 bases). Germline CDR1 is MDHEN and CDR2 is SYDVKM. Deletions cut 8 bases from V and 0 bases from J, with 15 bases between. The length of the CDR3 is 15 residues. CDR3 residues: CASYSKGGSTDTQYF. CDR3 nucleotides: TGTGCCAGCTACTCTAAGGGGGGGAGCACAGATACGCAGTATTTT. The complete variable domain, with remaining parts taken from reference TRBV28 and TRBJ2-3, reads DVKVTQSSRYLVKRTGEKVFLECVQDMDHENMFWYRQDPGLGLRLIYFSYDVKMKEKGDIPEGYSVSREKKERFSLILESASTNQTSMYLCASYSKGGSTDTQYFGPGTRLTVL.

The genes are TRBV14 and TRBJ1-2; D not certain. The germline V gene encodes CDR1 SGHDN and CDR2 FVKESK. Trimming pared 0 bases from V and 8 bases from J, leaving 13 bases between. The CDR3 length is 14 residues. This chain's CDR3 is CASSQDRGTGGYTF. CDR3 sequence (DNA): TGTGCCAGCAGCCAAGATCGGGGTACGGGCGGCTACACCTTC.

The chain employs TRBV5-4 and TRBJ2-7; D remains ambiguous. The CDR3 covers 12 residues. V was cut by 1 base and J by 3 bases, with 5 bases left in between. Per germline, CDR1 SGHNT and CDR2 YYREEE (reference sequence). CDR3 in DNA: TGTGCCAGCAGCTTGAGGGACTACGAGCAGTACTTC. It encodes CASSLRDYEQYF.

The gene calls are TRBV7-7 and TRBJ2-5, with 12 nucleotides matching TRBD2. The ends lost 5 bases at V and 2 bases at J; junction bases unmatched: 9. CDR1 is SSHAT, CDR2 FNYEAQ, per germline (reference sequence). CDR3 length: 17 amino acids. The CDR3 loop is CASSPLPLAGGQETQYF. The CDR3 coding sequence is TGTGCCAGCAGCCCCCTCCCACTAGCGGGGGGACAAGAGACCCAGTACTTC.

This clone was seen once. The CDR3 DNA follows: TGCGCCAGCAGCTTGTGGACCTACAATGAGCAGTTCTTC. This codes for CASSLWTYNEQFF. V usage is TRBV5-1 and J usage is TRBJ2-1, with D hard to call. CDR1 and CDR2 (germline): SGHRS, YFSETQ. Trimming pared 1 base from V and 2 bases from J, leaving 4 bases between. The CDR3 covers 13 residues.

The chain's CDR3 is CASSPHIRVYNEQFF. The CDR3 DNA reads TGTGCCAGCAGCCCACACATCCGGGTTTACAATGAGCAGTTCTTC. V usage is TRBV11-2 and J usage is TRBJ2-1; D gene ambiguous. Between the trimmed V and J ends, which lost 5 bases and 4 bases, there was a span of 15 bases. The CDR3 has 15 residues. In germline, CDR1 is SGHAT, CDR2 FQNNGV.

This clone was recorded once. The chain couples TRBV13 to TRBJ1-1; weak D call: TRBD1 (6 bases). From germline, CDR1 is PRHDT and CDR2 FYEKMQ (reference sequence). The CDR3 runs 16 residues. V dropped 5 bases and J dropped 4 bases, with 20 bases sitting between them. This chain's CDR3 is CASSEITHRAATEAFF. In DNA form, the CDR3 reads TGTGCCAGCAGCGAGATCACCCACAGGGCAGCCACTGAAGCTTTCTTT.

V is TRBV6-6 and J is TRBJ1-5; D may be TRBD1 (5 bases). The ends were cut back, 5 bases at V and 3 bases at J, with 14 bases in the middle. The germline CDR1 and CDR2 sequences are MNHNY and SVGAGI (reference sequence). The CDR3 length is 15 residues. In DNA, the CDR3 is TGTGCCAGCAGTCCCCCGGCAGGGCCCAATCAGCCCCAGCATTTT. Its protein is CASSPPAGPNQPQHF.